Sequencing of this T cell receptor beta chain was carried out in a study of vaccination effects on CD4 cells after COVID-19. With 3 bases removed from V and 0 bases from J, the gap between germline ends came to 8 bases. The V gene's germline CDR1 is SQVTM and CDR2 ANQGSEA. There are 13 residues in the CDR3. Study observations and caveats: Long after vaccination, the clones induced by infection and by vaccine shrank markedly in size.

The sample holds one count of this clone. The antigen is undetermined. ViraFEST expansion of antigen-specific CD4+ T cells with viral peptide pools preceded sequencing. On approximately day 9 of culture, CD4+ T cells were separated out. TCRdb's table, derived via immunoSEQ multiplex PCR, lists solely in-frame clones and lacks some. Of over 8,000 clones listed, roughly 74% are singletons. The sample in question was CD4+ T cells from PBMCs cultured with HCoV-229E spike peptides, obtained before COVID-19 vaccination. This chain links TRBV29-1 with TRBJ1-1; D not resolved. The sequence was obtained from a human donor who received a COVID-19 vaccine. The chain's CDR3 is CSVEGRLNTEAFF. The CDR3 nucleotides are TGCAGCGTTGAGGGCAGGCTGAACACTGAAGCTTTCTTT.